The next 21 T cell receptor beta chains were all read from a single sample in a study of blood T cell repertoires in COVID-19. The protocol was immunoSEQ multiplex PCR, while the TCRdb copy is restricted to in-frame clones and leaves out a portion. The sample consists of tens of thousands of clones, 85% to 90% of them appearing once. Sequencing input: peripheral blood. These receptors all stem from a man aged 65 to 85 with active COVID-19.

J is TRBJ1-2 and V is TRBV5-1; D possibly corresponds to TRBD1 (5 bases). The germline V gene encodes CDR1 SGHRS and CDR2 YFSETQ. The CDR3 contains 14 residues. V lost 4 bases and J 2 bases, leaving 12 bases between the germline ends. The CDR3 coding sequence is TGCGCCAGCAGCCCGGGGGTAGGGAACTATGGCTACACCTTC. Protein product: CASSPGVGNYGYTF.

This clone was recorded only once. The V call is TRBV18, the J call TRBJ2-6, with 8 bases fitting TRBD1. The CDR3 covers 17 residues. Germline assignment: CDR1 KGHSH and CDR2 LQKENI. V was clipped by 3 bases and J by 0 bases; unmatched bases: 4. Written as DNA, the CDR3 is TGTGCCAGCTCACCGGGACAGGTGATCTCTGGGGCCAACGTCCTGACTTTC. Amino acids: CASSPGQVISGANVLTF.

The V call is TRBV14, the J call TRBJ1-1; perhaps TRBD1 as D (5 bases). CDR3 length: 15 residues. Trimming cost V 4 bases and J 2 bases, with 14 bases left between them. In germline, CDR1 is SGHDN, CDR2 FVKESK. CDR3 nucleotides: TGTGCCAGCAGCCTCCCAGGGATCCTAAACACTGAAGCTTTCTTT. Its translation: CASSLPGILNTEAFF.

The chain has TRBV9 and TRBJ2-7; 13 nucleotides align to TRBD2. Germline V gene lookup returns CDR1 SGDLS and CDR2 YYNGEE. CDR3 length equals 18 residues. With V trimmed by 0 bases and J by 5 bases, 11 bases remained unmatched. CDR3 nucleotide sequence: TGTGCCAGCAGCGTAGATTGGACTAGCGGGGGCCATATCGACGAGCAGTACTTC. As protein: CASSVDWTSGGHIDEQYF.

The chain is built from TRBV18 and TRBJ2-1; TRBD2 matches at 16 bases. The germline gives CDR1 KGHSH, CDR2 LQKENI. The ends lost 3 bases at V and 7 bases at J; junction bases unmatched: 3. CDR3 length: 16 residues. CDR3 nucleotides: TGTGCCAGCTCACCTGGGACTAGCGGGGGGGTGAATGAGCAGTTCTTC. Translating gives CASSPGTSGGVNEQFF.

The chain uses TRBV12-3 or TRBV12-4 and TRBJ1-5, with 7 bases matching TRBD1. J lost 8 bases, V lost 7 bases, and 8 bases had no gene match. The CDR3 has 13 residues. CDR3 protein: CASNPTGVEPQHF. The CDR3 DNA reads as TGTGCCAGCAACCCTACAGGGGTTGAGCCCCAGCATTTT.

The V call is TRBV3-1 (or the pseudogene TRBV3-2), the J call TRBJ2-2; possibly TRBD2 for D (6 bases). This CDR3 is 16 amino acids long. V dropped 0 bases and J dropped 6 bases, with 14 bases sitting between them. CDR1 LGHDT and CDR2 YNNKEL come from the germline V gene (reference sequence). CDR3 coding DNA: TGTGCCAGCAGCCAAGATTGGTCACTAGCTGCCGGGGAGCTGTTTTTT. This gives the protein CASSQDWSLAAGELFF.

The chain employs TRBV5-1 and TRBJ1-5; TRBD1 matches at 8 bases. The V segment lost 4 bases and the J segment 4 bases; nucleotides outside the gene matches: 4. In germline, CDR1 is SGHRS, CDR2 YFSETQ. The CDR3 totals 14 residues. CDR3 region: CASSAGTGNQPQHF. CDR3 nucleotides: TGCGCCAGCAGCGCCGGGACAGGTAATCAGCCCCAGCATTTT.

The rearrangement links TRBV9 to TRBJ2-3, with D tentatively TRBD2 (7 bases). V was cut by 4 bases and J by 3 bases, with 18 bases left in between. The CDR3 runs 16 residues. The germline CDR1 and CDR2 sequences are SGDLS and YYNGEE. CDR3 sequence (DNA): TGTGCCAGCAGCTTCCGGGGGGCCGGGGGAACAGATACGCAGTATTTT. As protein: CASSFRGAGGTDTQYF.

The rearrangement joins TRBV4-3 to TRBJ2-2, with D possibly matching TRBD1 (6 bases). CDR3 length: 14 residues. V lost 2 bases to trimming and J lost 5 bases, with 9 bases between them. Germline V gives CDR1 LGHNA, CDR2 YSLEER. DNA for the CDR3: TGCGCCAGCAGCCAATACAGGGTAACCGGGGAGCTGTTTTTT. The encoded protein is CASSQYRVTGELFF.

V gene TRBV7-9 combines with J gene TRBJ2-1; perhaps TRBD1 as D (5 bases). Trimming pared 1 base from V and 7 bases from J, leaving 8 bases between. Germline V gives CDR1 SEHNR, CDR2 FQNEAQ (reference sequence). CDR3 length: 13 residues. CDR3 sequence (DNA): TGTGCCAGCAGCTTAGTTCGACAGAATGAGCAGTTCTTC. Its translation is CASSLVRQNEQFF.

This chain uses TRBV9 with TRBJ2-1; 8 bases fit TRBD2. CDR1 is SGDLS, CDR2 YYNGEE, per germline. V shed 4 bases and J 7 bases; nucleotides not matched to a gene: 10. There are 15 residues in the CDR3. CDR3 DNA: TGTGCCAGCAGCCCTATGCCCGGGGGGGGTAATGAGCAGTTCTTC. Translated: CASSPMPGGGNEQFF. Full variable domain (remainder filled in from reference TRBV9 and TRBJ2-1): DSGVTQTPKHLITATGQRVTLRCSPRSGDLSVYWYQQSLDQGLQFLIQYYNGEERAKGNILERFSAQQFPDLHSELNLSSLELGDSALYFCASSPMPGGGNEQFFGPGTRLTVL.

This chain uses TRBV18 with TRBJ1-2; 10 bases match TRBD1. The CDR3 covers 15 residues. Germline CDR1 KGHSH, CDR2 LQKENI. V lost 6 bases and J lost 7; bases outside the gene matches: 11. CDR3 in DNA: TGTGCCAGCTCGCCCTCCGGGACAGGGGTACTTGGCTACACCTTC. Amino acids: CASSPSGTGVLGYTF.

The chain is built from TRBV4-3 and TRBJ2-7; 11 bases are a match to TRBD2. Unmatched junction bases numbered 4, after V lost 1 base and J lost 2 bases. Germline-derived CDR1 and CDR2 are LGHNA and YSLEER. The CDR3 runs 16 residues. CDR3 sequence: CASSQGFSGGAYEQYF. The DNA of the CDR3 is TGCGCCAGCAGCCAAGGGTTTAGCGGGGGGGCCTACGAGCAGTACTTC.

The chain recombines TRBV7-2 with TRBJ1-3; D possibly corresponds to TRBD1 (5 bases). Germline V gene lookup returns CDR1 SGHTA and CDR2 FQGNSA. This CDR3 spans 16 amino acids. Trimming removed 6 bases at V and 0 bases at J, with 15 bases between. The DNA of the CDR3 is TGTGCCAGCAGGGGGGGGAACAGCTTCTCTGGAAACACCATATATTTT. It specifies CASRGGNSFSGNTIYF.

The chain carries TRBV5-1 and TRBJ2-7; the match to TRBD2 covers 11 bases. Germline CDR1 SGHRS, CDR2 YFSETQ. Trimming at V came to 7 bases and at J to 0 bases, leaving 3 bases not matched to a gene. This CDR3 contains 14 residues. The chain's CDR3 is CASSGTSGSYEQYF. CDR3 nucleotide sequence: TGCGCCAGCTCCGGGACTAGCGGCTCCTACGAGCAGTACTTC.

This clone is a singleton in its sample. The chain employs TRBV9 and TRBJ2-1; 7 bases match TRBD1. V was clipped by 3 bases and J by 0 bases; unmatched bases: 3. Germline V CDR1 and CDR2: SGDLS, YYNGEE. The CDR3 runs 15 residues. In nucleotides, the CDR3 is TGTGCCAGCAGCGGATCAGGGGGCTCCTACAATGAGCAGTTCTTC. Its protein product is CASSGSGGSYNEQFF.

The CDR3 loop is CASSLTQGGETQYF. In DNA, the CDR3 is TGTGCCAGCAGCTTGACGCAGGGCGGAGAGACCCAGTACTTC. This chain connects TRBV5-5 to TRBJ2-5; weak D call: TRBD1 (5 bases). CDR3 size: 14 residues. Germline values: CDR1 SGHKS, CDR2 YYEKEE (reference sequence). V was pared by 1 base and J by 4 bases, with 11 bases between. The full variable domain, with the rest looked up from reference TRBV5-5 and TRBJ2-5, is DAGVTQSPTHLIKTRGQQVTLRCSPISGHKSVSWYQQVLGQGPQFIFQYYEKEERGRGNFPDRFSARQFPNYSSELNVNALLLGDSALYLCASSLTQGGETQYFGPGTRLLVL.

V and J are TRBV29-1 and TRBJ1-1, with 7 bases matching TRBD1. V shed 4 bases and J 7 bases; nucleotides not matched to a gene: 15. This CDR3 contains 15 residues. Germline-derived CDR1 and CDR2 are SQVTM and ANQGSEA. The CDR3 loop is CSVGETGVGLGEAFF. The DNA for the CDR3 is TGCAGCGTTGGGGAAACAGGGGTAGGTTTAGGTGAAGCTTTCTTT. Combining the CDR3 with reference TRBV29-1 and TRBJ1-1 gives the whole variable domain SAVISQKPSRDICQRGTSLTIQCQVDSQVTMMFWYRQQPGQSLTLIATANQGSEATYESGFVIDKFPISRPNLTFSTLTVSNMSPEDSSIYLCSVGETGVGLGEAFFGQGTRLTVV.

This CDR3 is CASSFRGGETQYF. The CDR3 nucleotides are TGTGCCAGTAGTTTCCGAGGGGGAGAGACCCAGTACTTC. The chain uses TRBV19 and TRBJ2-5, with D possibly being TRBD1 (6 bases). Germline V gene sequence: CDR1 LNHDA, CDR2 SQIVND (reference sequence). The germline V and J ends were trimmed by 5 bases and 4 bases, with 11 bases remaining between them. The CDR3 spans 13 residues. The whole variable domain, filled in from reference TRBV19 and TRBJ2-5, reads DGGITQSPKYLFRKEGQNVTLSCEQNLNHDAMYWYRQDPGQGLRLIYYSQIVNDFQKGDIAEGYSVSREKKESFPLTVTSAQKNPTAFYLCASSFRGGETQYFGPGTRLLVL.

The chain uses TRBV7-8 and TRBJ1-1; D is undetermined. Trimming shortened V by 4 bases and J by 2 bases, and 17 bases separated the two germline ends. Per germline, CDR1 SGHVS and CDR2 FQNEAQ. The CDR3 sequence is 16 residues long. The CDR3 region is CASSSLAESANTEAFF. The CDR3 bases are TGTGCCAGCAGCTCCCTAGCGGAGTCAGCCAACACTGAAGCTTTCTTT.